This passage covers 10 T cell receptor beta chains from one sample sequenced in a study of shared clonotypes between healthy human individuals. Sequenced by immunoSEQ multiplex PCR; TCRdb stores in-frame clones only, minus some. The profile shows some 2.4 million clones, 80% to 95% of them singletons. The sample consisted of naive CD4+ T cells from PBMCs. Subset indicated: CD45RA+ positively selected. The source of these receptors is a man aged 18 to 30 in good health. Some clones in this sample may be carry-over from other donors' samples.

Details on this clone: Compared with germline, one end of the junction differs, possibly owing to a read error. The chain uses TRBV9 and TRBJ2-7, with TRBD2 matching 7 bases. The germline V gene has CDR1 SGDLS and CDR2 YYNGEE. CDR3 length equals 10 residues. CDR3 amino acids: CSSGKYEQYF. The CDR3 region has the DNA TGCTCAAGCGGGAAGTACGAGCAGTACTTC. The entire variable domain, with the rest obtained from reference TRBV9 and TRBJ2-7, is as follows: DSGVTQTPKHLITATGQRVTLRCSPRSGDLSVYWYQQSLDQGLQFLIQYYNGEERAKGNILERFSAQQFPDLHSELNLSSLELGDSALYFCSSGKYEQYFGPGTRLTVT.

This clone was counted a single time. This CDR3 is also generated by other DNA sequences in the sample. The V gene is TRBV6-5, the J gene TRBJ1-5; TRBD1 agrees at 11 bases. The CDR3 length is 15 residues. Germline V gene data show CDR1 as MNHEY and CDR2 as SVGAGI. V lost 0 bases and J lost 6; bases outside the gene matches: 1. CDR3 in amino acids: CASSYSGTGGQPQHF. The CDR3 nucleotides are TGTGCCAGCAGTTACTCCGGGACAGGGGGTCAGCCCCAGCATTTT.

CDR3 residues: CASSLTGQGVLRGNTIYF. The CDR3 DNA reads TGTGCCAGCAGCTTGACCGGACAGGGGGTTTTGAGGGGAAACACCATATATTTT. J is TRBJ1-3 and V is TRBV7-2, with TRBD1 matching over 10 bases. This CDR3 is built from 18 residues. The germline V gene encodes CDR1 SGHTA and CDR2 FQGNSA. The ends lost 3 bases at V and 4 bases at J; junction bases unmatched: 12.

V gene TRBV7-9 combines with J gene TRBJ2-3, with a possible D match to TRBD1 (6 bases). The germline gives CDR1 SEHNR, CDR2 FQNEAQ (reference sequence). This CDR3 is built from 13 residues. V was shortened by 5 bases and J by 7 bases, with 13 bases between the two germline ends. This CDR3 reads CASSPSQGYTQYF. In DNA, the CDR3 is TGTGCCAGCAGCCCTAGTCAGGGGTATACGCAGTATTTT.

The chain combines TRBV11-3 with TRBJ1-5; a weak D match, TRBD1 (5 bases). Germline V lookup: CDR1 SGHNT, CDR2 YENEEA. V was clipped by 2 bases and J by 6 bases, with 14 bases between them. This CDR3 is built from 15 residues. CDR3 DNA: TGTGCCAGCAGCTTAAAGGGTGGTGGGGGTCAGCCCCAGCATTTT. It yields the protein CASSLKGGGGQPQHF.

V gene TRBV9 combines with J gene TRBJ2-5; D might be TRBD1 (5 bases). The germline V gene encodes CDR1 SGDLS and CDR2 YYNGEE. CDR3 length equals 17 residues. Trimming removed 3 bases from V and 0 bases from J, with 18 bases in between. The CDR3 region is CASSGTPGNLYQETQYF. The CDR3 nucleotides read TGTGCCAGCAGCGGAACTCCAGGGAACCTGTACCAAGAGACCCAGTACTTC.

The chain uses TRBV5-4 and TRBJ2-2; no clear D gene. This CDR3 is 12 amino acids long. The germline gives CDR1 SGHNT, CDR2 YYREEE (reference sequence). Trimming took off 0 bases at V and 8 bases at J, with 5 bases between the two ends. CDR3 DNA: TGTGCCAGCAGCTTGGGGGAAGGGGAGCTGTTTTTT. Translation: CASSLGEGELFF. Based on the CDR3 plus reference TRBV5-4 and TRBJ2-2, the full variable domain is ETGVTQSPTHLIKTRGQQVTLRCSSQSGHNTVSWYQQALGQGPQFIFQYYREEENGRGNFPPRFSGLQFPNYSSELNVNALELDDSALYLCASSLGEGELFFGEGSRLTVL.

The chain links TRBV19 to TRBJ2-1, with TRBD2 as a possible D gene (6 bases). Trimming pared 9 bases from V and 4 bases from J, leaving 16 bases between. The germline V gene encodes CDR1 LNHDA and CDR2 SQIVND (reference sequence). There are 14 residues in the CDR3. The CDR3 region is CASRPSSGYNEQFF. CDR3 DNA sequence: TGTGCCAGCCGGCCGAGTAGCGGTTACAATGAGCAGTTCTTC. The whole variable domain, remainder taken from reference TRBV19 and TRBJ2-1, is DGGITQSPKYLFRKEGQNVTLSCEQNLNHDAMYWYRQDPGQGLRLIYYSQIVNDFQKGDIAEGYSVSREKKESFPLTVTSAQKNPTAFYLCASRPSSGYNEQFFGPGTRLTVL.

The gene calls are TRBV5-1 and TRBJ2-1; the match to TRBD2 covers 9 bases. The CDR3 runs to 16 residues. The V gene end was trimmed by 0 bases and the J gene end by 7 bases; junction bases not matched to a gene: 8. CDR1 is SGHRS, CDR2 YFSETQ, per germline. CDR3 sequence reads: CASSLVPSGIRNEQFF. The CDR3 DNA reads TGCGCCAGCAGCTTGGTCCCTAGCGGGATCCGGAATGAGCAGTTCTTC.

The gene calls are TRBV6-6 and TRBJ1-5, with a weak D call TRBD1 (5 bases). CDR1 and CDR2 (germline): MNHNY, SVGAGI (reference sequence). V was clipped by 0 bases and J by 4 bases, with 10 bases between them. The CDR3 covers 15 residues. Here the CDR3 reads CASSYSRQGNQPQHF. The CDR3 DNA is TGTGCCAGCAGTTACTCGCGGCAGGGTAATCAGCCCCAGCATTTT.